The table lists the clone carrying this T cell receptor beta chain with a count of one. No antigen is known for it. The time point denotes: persistent/refractory GD, antithyroid drugs over 5 years with positive TRAb. Making the TCR library involved RNA that had been extracted from PBMCs. Construction of the TCR beta libraries employed iRepertoire HTBI primers in conjunction with Arm-PCR of CDR3 regions. Each CDR3 protein is one row after TCRdb ran MiXCR on the multiplex PCR reads. This table has roughly 450,000 distinct CDR3 sequences, 23% appearing once. This specimen belongs to a study of regulatory T cells in long-lasting Graves disease. Study summary: Positive TSH receptor antibodies alongside over 5 years of antithyroid drugs were what marked Graves' disease as persistent. Whole-study findings and limits: Less diverse TCR repertoires were seen in persistent Graves' patients than in newly diagnosed ones. Accuracy may have suffered from the small sample size.

CDR1 and CDR2 (germline): KGHSH, LQKENI. Trimming took off 1 base at V and 12 bases at J, with 13 bases between the two ends. The CDR3 has 13 residues. The source is a female donor with Graves disease. The chain recombines TRBV18 with TRBJ2-1; D uncertain. The sample in question was peripheral blood mononuclear cells (PBMCs), obtained when the disease was refractory, from a patient treated with antithyroid drugs. The CDR3 protein is CASSPLALYGQFF. The CDR3, as DNA: TGTGCCAGCTCACCACTGGCCCTGTATGGGCAGTTCTTC.